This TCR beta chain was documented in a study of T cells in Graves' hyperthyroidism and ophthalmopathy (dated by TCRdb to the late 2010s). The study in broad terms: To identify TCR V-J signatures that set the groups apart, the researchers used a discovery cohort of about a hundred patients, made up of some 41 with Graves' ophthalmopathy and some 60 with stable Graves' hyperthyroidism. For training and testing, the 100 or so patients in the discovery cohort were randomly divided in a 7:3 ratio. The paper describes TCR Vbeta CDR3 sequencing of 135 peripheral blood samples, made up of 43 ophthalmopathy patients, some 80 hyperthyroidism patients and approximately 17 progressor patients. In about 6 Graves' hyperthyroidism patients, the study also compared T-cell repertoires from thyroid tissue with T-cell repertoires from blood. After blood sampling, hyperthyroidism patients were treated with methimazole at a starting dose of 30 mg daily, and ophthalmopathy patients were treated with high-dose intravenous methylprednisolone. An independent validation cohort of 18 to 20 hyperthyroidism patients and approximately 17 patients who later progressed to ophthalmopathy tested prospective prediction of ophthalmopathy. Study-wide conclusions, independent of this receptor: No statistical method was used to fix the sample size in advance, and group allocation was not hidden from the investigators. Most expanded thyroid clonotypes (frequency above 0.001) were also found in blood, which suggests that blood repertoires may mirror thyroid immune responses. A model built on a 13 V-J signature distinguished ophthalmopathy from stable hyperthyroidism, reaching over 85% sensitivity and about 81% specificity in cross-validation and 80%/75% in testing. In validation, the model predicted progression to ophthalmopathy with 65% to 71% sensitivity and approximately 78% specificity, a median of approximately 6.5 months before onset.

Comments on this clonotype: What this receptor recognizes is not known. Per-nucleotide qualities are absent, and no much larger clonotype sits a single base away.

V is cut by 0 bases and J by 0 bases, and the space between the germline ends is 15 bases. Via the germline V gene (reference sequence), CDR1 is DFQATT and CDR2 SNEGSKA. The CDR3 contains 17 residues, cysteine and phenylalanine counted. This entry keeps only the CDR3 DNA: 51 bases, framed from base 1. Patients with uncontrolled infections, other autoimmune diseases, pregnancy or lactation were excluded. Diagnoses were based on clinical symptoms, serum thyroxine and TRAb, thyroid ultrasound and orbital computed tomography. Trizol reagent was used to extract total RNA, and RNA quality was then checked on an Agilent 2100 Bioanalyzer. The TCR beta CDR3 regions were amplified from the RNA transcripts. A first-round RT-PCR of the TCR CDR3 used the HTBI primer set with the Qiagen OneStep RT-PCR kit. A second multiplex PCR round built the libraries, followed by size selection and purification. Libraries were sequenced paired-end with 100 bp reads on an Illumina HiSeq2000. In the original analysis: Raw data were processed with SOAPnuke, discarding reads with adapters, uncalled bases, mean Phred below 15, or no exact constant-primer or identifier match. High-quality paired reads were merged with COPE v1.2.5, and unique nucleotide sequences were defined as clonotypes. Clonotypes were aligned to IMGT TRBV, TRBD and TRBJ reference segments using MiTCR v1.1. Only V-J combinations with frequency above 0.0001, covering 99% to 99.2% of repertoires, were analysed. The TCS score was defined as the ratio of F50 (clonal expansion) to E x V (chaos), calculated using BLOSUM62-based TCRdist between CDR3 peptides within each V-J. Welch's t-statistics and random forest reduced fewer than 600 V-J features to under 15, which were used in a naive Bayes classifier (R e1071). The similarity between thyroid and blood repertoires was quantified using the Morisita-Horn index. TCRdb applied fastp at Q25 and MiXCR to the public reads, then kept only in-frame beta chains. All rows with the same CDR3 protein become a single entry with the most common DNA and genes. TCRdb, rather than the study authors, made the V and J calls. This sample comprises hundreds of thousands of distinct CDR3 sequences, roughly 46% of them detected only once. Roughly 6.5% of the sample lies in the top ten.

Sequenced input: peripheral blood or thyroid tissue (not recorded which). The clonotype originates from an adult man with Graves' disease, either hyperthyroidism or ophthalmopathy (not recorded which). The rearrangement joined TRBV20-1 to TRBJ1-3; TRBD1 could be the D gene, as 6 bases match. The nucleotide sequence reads TGCAGTGCTAGAGATCGGTTAGGGGGGGGCTCTGGAAACACCATATATTTT. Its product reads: CSARDRLGGGSGNTIYF.